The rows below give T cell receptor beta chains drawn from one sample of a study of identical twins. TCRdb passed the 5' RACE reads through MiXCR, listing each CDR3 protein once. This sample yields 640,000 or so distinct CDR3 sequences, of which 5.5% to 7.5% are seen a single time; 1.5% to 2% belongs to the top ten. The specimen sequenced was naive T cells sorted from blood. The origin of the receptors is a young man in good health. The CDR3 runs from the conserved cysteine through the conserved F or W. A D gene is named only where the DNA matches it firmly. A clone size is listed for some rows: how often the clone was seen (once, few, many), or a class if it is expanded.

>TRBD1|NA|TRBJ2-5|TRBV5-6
TGTGCCAGCAGCTTGGGGAACAGGGGAGAAGAGACCCAGTACTTC
CASSLGNRGEETQYF
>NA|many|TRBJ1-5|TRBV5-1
TGCGCCAGCAGCTTGGGGGAGGCGATGGGGCCCCAGCATTTT
CASSLGEAMGPQHF
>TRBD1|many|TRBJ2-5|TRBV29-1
TGCAGCGTTGGGGTGACAGGGGGAAGTGAGACCCAGTACTTC
CSVGVTGGSETQYF
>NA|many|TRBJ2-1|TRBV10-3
TGTGCCAGTACGGACAGTAAGCCGGTCAATGAGCAGTTCTTC
CASTDSKPVNEQFF
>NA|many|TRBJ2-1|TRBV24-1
TGTGCCACCAGTGAAGGTGGGGGCAATGAGCAGTTCTTC
CATSEGGGNEQFF
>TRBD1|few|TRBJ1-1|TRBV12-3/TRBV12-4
TGTGCCAGCAGGATGGGACAGTCGAACACTGAAGCTTTCTTT
CASRMGQSNTEAFF
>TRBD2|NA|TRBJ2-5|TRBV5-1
TGCGCCAGCAGCATCACCGGGACTACCGAGGAGACCCAGTACTTC
CASSITGTTEETQYF
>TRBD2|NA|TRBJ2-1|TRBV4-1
TGCGCCAGCAGCCAAACCCGGACTAGCGGGAGGTGGTTCTTC
CASSQTRTSGRWFF
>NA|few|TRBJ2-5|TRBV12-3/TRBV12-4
TGTGCCAGCAGTTTGATTAGGGTTGAGACCCAGTACTTC
CASSLIRVETQYF
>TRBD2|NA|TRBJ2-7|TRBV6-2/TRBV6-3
TGTGCCAGCATCCTCGGGACTAGCGGGAGGGCGATCTACGAGCAGTACTTC
CASILGTSGRAIYEQYF
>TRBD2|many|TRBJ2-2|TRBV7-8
TGTGCCAGCAGCCACGTGGCGGGAGAGGAAGGCACCGGGGAGCTGTTTTTT
CASSHVAGEEGTGELFF
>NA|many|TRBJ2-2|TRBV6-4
TGTGCCAGCAGTGTAGGGCGTGGTACCGGGGAGCTGTTTTTT
CASSVGRGTGELFF
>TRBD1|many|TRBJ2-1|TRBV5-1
TGCGCCAGCAGCGCCGGGGACAGGACATACAATGAGCAGTTCTTC
CASSAGDRTYNEQFF
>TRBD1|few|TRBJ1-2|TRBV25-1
TGTGCCAGCAGTCTCACAGGGGACTGGAATGGCTACACCTTC
CASSLTGDWNGYTF
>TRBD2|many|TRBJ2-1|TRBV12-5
TGTGCCTACTCTACTAGCGGAGATTACAATGAGCAGTTCTTC
CAYSTSGDYNEQFF
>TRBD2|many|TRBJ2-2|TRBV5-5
TGTGCCAGCAGCTTTGGGACTAGCGTCACCGGGGAGCTGTTTTTT
CASSFGTSVTGELFF
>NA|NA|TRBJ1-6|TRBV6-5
TGTGCCAGCAGTTACGGGGTGGGCGATTCACCCCTCCACTTT
CASSYGVGDSPLHF
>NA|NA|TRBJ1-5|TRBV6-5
TGTGCCAGCAGTTATATGGGAGATCAGCCCCAGCATTTT
CASSYMGDQPQHF
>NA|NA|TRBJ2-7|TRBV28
TGTGCCACCGCAGAGTCCAAGAACTACCCCGCCTACGAGCAGTACTTC
CATAESKNYPAYEQYF
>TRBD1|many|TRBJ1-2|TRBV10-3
TGTGCCATCAGTGAGGACAGGGGGCAAGTCGGTAACTATGGCTACACCTTC
CAISEDRGQVGNYGYTF
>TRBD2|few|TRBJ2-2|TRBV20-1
TGCAGTGCTGTAGCGGGCGCGAACACCGGGGAGCTGTTTTTT
CSAVAGANTGELFF
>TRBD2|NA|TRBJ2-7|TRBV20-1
TGCAGTGCTACGAGACTAGCGGGAGGGCACTACGAGCAGTACTTC
CSATRLAGGHYEQYF
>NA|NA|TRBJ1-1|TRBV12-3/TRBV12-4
TGTGCCAGCAGTTCCAAGGGACTCACTGAAGCTTTCTTT
CASSSKGLTEAFF
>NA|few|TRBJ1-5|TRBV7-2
TGTGCCAGCAGCTTAAGGGATGGGTACGCCAATCAGCCCCAGCATTTT
CASSLRDGYANQPQHF
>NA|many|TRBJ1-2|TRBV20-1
TGCAGTGCACAGGTCGGAGACTATGGCTACACCTTC
CSAQVGDYGYTF
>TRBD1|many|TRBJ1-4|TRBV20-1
TGCAGTGCTCCTGTAGGGACAGGACTTGCAACTAATGAAAAACTGTTTTTT
CSAPVGTGLATNEKLFF
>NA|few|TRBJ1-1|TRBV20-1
TGCAGTGCTAATTTAGGGAACACTGAAGCTTTCTTT
CSANLGNTEAFF
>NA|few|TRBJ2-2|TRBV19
TGTGCCAGTAGTACCAGTCGGACTACCGGGGAGCTGTTTTTT
CASSTSRTTGELFF
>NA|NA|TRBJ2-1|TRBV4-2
TGTGCCAGCAGCCAAGACCCCAACCCGGAGCAGTTCTTC
CASSQDPNPEQFF
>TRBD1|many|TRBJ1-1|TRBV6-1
TGTGCCAGCAGTGTGACAGGGGGACGCGCGAACACTGAAGCTTTCTTT
CASSVTGGRANTEAFF
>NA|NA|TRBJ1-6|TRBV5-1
TGCGCCAGCAGCTTTGGGACGACGGATTCACCCCTCCACTTT
CASSFGTTDSPLHF
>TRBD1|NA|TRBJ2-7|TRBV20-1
TGCAGTGCTTCTCGACAGGGTAGTTTGCTCGAGCAGTACTTC
CSASRQGSLLEQYF
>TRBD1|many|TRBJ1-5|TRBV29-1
TGCAGCGTTGAAGATGGGGGGGACAGTCCGATGCATCAGCCCCAGCATTTT
CSVEDGGDSPMHQPQHF
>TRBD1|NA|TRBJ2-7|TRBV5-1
TGCGCCAGCAGGGGGGACAGCCACGAGCAGTACTTC
CASRGDSHEQYF
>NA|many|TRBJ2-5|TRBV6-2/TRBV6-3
TGTGCCAGCAGTTATAGGGCAGGAGAGACCCAGTACTTC
CASSYRAGETQYF
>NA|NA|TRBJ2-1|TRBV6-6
TGTGCCGAGGGGAGGGGGAGAAATGAGCAGTTCTTC
CAEGRGRNEQFF
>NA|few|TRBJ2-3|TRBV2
TGTGCCAGCAGTGAAGTGGGATTTGGGGTTGGCACAGATACGCAGTATTTT
CASSEVGFGVGTDTQYF
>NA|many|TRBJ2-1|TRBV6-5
TGTGCCAGCAGTAAAACCGGGACCGAGCAGTTCTTC
CASSKTGTEQFF
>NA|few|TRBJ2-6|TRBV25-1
TGTGCCAGCAGTGAGCCCCTAAGCTCTGGGGCCAACGTCCTGACTTTC
CASSEPLSSGANVLTF
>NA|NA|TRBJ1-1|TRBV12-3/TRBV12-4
TGTGCCAGCAGTCAGCAGGGGCGGGAGACTGAAGCTTTCTTT
CASSQQGRETEAFF
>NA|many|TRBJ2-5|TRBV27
TGTGCCAGCAGTTTTTTTCGCCAAGAGACCCAGTACTTC
CASSFFRQETQYF
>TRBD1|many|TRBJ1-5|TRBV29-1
TGCAGCGTTGCAACCGGGACAGGGGATCAGCCCCAGCATTTT
CSVATGTGDQPQHF
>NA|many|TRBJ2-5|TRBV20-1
TGCAGTGCTGGGAGGGACAGCTGGGAGACCCAGTACTTC
CSAGRDSWETQYF
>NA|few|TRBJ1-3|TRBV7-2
TGTGCCAGCAGCTTAATCACGGGGGGACCTGGAAACACCATATATTTT
CASSLITGGPGNTIYF
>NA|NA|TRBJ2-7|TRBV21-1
TGTGCCAGCAGCAAAGCTTCCGGGACTAGATATTGCGAGCAGTACTTC
CASSKASGTRYCEQYF
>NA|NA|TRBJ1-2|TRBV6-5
TGTGCCAGCAGTGTATCGAACAGGGCTGGCTACACCTTC
CASSVSNRAGYTF
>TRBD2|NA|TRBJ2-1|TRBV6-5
TGTGCCAGCAGTTACGGGCCCGGAGCGGGAGGGTCCTTGTACAATGAGCAGTTCTTC
CASSYGPGAGGSLYNEQFF
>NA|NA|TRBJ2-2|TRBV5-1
TGCGCCAGCAGCACCCAGCAGGCTGCCGGGGAGCTGTTTTTT
CASSTQQAAGELFF
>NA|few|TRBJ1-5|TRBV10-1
TGCGCCAGCAGCGAAGACAGGACCGATCAGCCCCAGCATTTT
CASSEDRTDQPQHF